The entry below describes one TCR beta chain. Its target is not known. Measured with immunoSEQ multiplex PCR; TCRdb has only the in-frame clones, and not every one. The sample lists approximately 740,000 clones; about 74% were seen once. These data originate in a study of shared clonotypes between healthy human individuals. General observations from the study: Specimens sampled were limited to blood, with tissue repertoires likely differing.

V shed 1 base and J 5 bases; nucleotides not matched to a gene: 5. The V gene's germline CDR1 is MGHRA and CDR2 YSYEKL. This CDR3 has 15 residues. The clonotype originates from a young woman in good health. Sequenced input: memory CD4+ T cells sorted from blood. Subset denoted: CD45RA-negative fraction. This chain joins TRBV4-1 and TRBJ2-7; TRBD1 agrees at 10 bases. CDR3 nucleotide sequence: TGCGCCAGCAGCCAAGTTGGGACAGGGGACCACGAGCAGTACTTC. Its protein product is CASSQVGTGDHEQYF.